This section outlines one T cell receptor beta chain sequence together with its context. These data come from a study of blood T cell repertoires in COVID-19. Whole-study context: Specimens from acute and convalescent COVID-19 originated in the United States, Italy and Spain. Sources were T cells, B-cell-depleted T cells, or PBMCs; the material itself was cDNA or gDNA.

In the original workflow: Amplifying reference gene primers gave estimates of nucleated cell counts. Clones were sequenced by immunoSEQ multiplex PCR, and TCRdb holds only the in-frame ones, with some missing. Clone size and V and J calls were adopted from that table, with D and trimming inferred from the DNA. The table shows around 200,000 clones, with about 90% occurring only once. This CDR3 has 15 residues. Germline V gene lookup returns CDR1 SGHRS and CDR2 YFSETQ. V dropped 3 bases and J dropped 7; count of bases not matched to a gene: 11. The genes are TRBV5-1 and TRBJ2-7; 9 bases match TRBD2. The sequence derives from a woman between 18 and 29 years old who had recovered from COVID-19. Sequencing used peripheral blood. DNA for the CDR3: TGCGCCAGCAGCTCCCTGGGGCGGGAGGGCCAAGAGCAGTACTTC. The encoded protein is CASSSLGREGQEQYF.